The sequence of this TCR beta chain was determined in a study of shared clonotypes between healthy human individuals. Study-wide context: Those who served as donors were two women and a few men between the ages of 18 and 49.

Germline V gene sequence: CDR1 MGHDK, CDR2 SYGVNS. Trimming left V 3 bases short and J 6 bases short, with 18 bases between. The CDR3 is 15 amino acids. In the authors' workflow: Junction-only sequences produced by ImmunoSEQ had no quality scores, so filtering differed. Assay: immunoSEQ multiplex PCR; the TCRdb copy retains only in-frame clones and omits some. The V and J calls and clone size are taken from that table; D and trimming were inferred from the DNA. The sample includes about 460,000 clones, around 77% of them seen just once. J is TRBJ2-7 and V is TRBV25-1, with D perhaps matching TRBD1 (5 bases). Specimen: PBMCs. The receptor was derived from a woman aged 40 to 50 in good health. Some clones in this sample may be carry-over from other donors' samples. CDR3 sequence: CASSDSRSGLVEQYF. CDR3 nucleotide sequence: TGTGCCAGCAGTGACTCCCGGTCAGGGTTAGTCGAGCAGTACTTC.